This T cell receptor beta chain stems from a study of blood T cell repertoires in COVID-19. Study context: Acute and convalescent COVID-19 samples came from the United States, Italy and Spain.

The V end was cut by 4 bases, the J end by 10 bases, with 23 bases between. The germline V gene encodes CDR1 MDHEN and CDR2 SYDVKM. CDR3 length equals 16 residues. The data were produced by immunoSEQ multiplex PCR, yet TCRdb's version contains in-frame clones alone and is incomplete. The sample has some 100,000 clones, 65% to 80% seen once. This sequence was found in an older man with acute or convalescent COVID-19. Sequenced sample: peripheral blood. V is TRBV28 and J is TRBJ2-1; weak D call: TRBD2 (6 bases). The CDR3 loop is CASSSGLDYPGGEQFF. CDR3 bases: TGTGCCAGCAGTTCAGGATTGGACTACCCGGGTGGAGAGCAGTTCTTC. The full variable domain, its missing parts supplied by reference TRBV28 and TRBJ2-1, is DVKVTQSSRYLVKRTGEKVFLECVQDMDHENMFWYRQDPGLGLRLIYFSYDVKMKEKGDIPEGYSVSREKKERFSLILESASTNQTSMYLCASSSGLDYPGGEQFFGPGTRLTVL.